The entry below describes one TCR beta chain. The antigen is not known. The sample is drawn from a study of shared clonotypes between healthy human individuals. Overall study results and limits: Rarefaction analysis demonstrated incomplete sorted-subset sequencing notwithstanding large depth.

Sorted subsets were amplified in replicate PCRs using around 200 ng DNA, approximately 30,000 T cell genomes. Sequencing used immunoSEQ multiplex PCR; TCRdb keeps in-frame clones, though not all of them. The sample holds fewer than 1.4 million clones, 75% to 85% seen once. The CDR3 totals 14 residues. Germline V gene data show CDR1 as SGHRS and CDR2 as YFSETQ. V lost 3 bases and J lost 2, with 12 bases in between. Material for sequencing was memory CD4+ T cells from PBMCs. Stated subset: CD45RA-negative fraction. The rearrangement links TRBV5-1 to TRBJ2-7; a possible D gene is TRBD2 (6 bases). This sequence was found in a man between 18 and 35 years old in good health. Some clones in this sample may be carry-over from other donors' samples. The CDR3 loop is CASSSTRPTYEQYF. The CDR3 bases are TGCGCCAGCAGCTCGACTAGACCTACCTACGAGCAGTACTTC.